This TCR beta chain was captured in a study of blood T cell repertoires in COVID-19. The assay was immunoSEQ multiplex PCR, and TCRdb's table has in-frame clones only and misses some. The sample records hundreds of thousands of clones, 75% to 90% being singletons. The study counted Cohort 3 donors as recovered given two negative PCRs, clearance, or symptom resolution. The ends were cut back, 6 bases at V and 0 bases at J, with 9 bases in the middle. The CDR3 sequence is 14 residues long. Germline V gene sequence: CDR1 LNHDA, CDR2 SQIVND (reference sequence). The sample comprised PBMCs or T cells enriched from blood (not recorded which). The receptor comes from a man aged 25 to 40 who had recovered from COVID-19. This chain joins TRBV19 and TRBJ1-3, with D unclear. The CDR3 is CASSPGISGNTIYF. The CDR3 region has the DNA TGTGCCAGTAGCCCAGGCATCTCTGGAAACACCATATATTTT.